A selection of T cell receptor beta chains follows, all from one sample in a study of blood T cell repertoires in COVID-19. Assay used: immunoSEQ multiplex PCR; TCRdb lists only in-frame clones, some missing. Of around 78,000 clones listed, around 86% are singletons. The sequenced material came from peripheral blood. Receptors were obtained from a man aged 45-60 years with active or convalescent COVID-19. Both conserved end residues are part of each CDR3. The D gene is left open where the match is weak. Rows give clone size only sometimes, using once, few, many, or a class for an expanded clone.

clone_size d_call j_call v_call cdr3_aa cdr3_nt
. TRBD1 TRBJ1-6 TRBV15 CATSRLGQGAGNSPLHF TGTGCCACCAGCAGACTGGGACAGGGGGCAGGCAATTCACCCCTCCACTTT
. TRBD2 TRBJ2-7 TRBV3-1/TRBV3-2 CASSHGLVAGDYEQYF TGTGCCAGCAGCCATGGTTTAGTAGCGGGAGACTACGAGCAGTACTTC
. . TRBJ2-2 TRBV2 CASSEVRGYTGELFF TGTGCCAGCAGTGAAGTGAGGGGGTACACCGGGGAGCTGTTTTTT
few . TRBJ1-1 TRBV23-1 CASSHPTDFTGPTEAFF TGCGCCAGCAGTCACCCCACGGACTTCACAGGGCCCACTGAAGCTTTCTTT
. TRBD2 TRBJ2-1 TRBV12-5 CASGSGGDYNEQFF TGTGCTAGTGGTAGCGGGGGGGATTACAATGAGCAGTTCTTC
. TRBD2 TRBJ2-7 TRBV18 CASSPYEGGEQYF TGTGCCAGCTCACCATACGAGGGAGGGGAGCAGTACTTC
few TRBD1 TRBJ2-1 TRBV30 CAWSLLRGTGVGQFF TGTGCCTGGAGTCTCCTCCGGGGGACAGGGGTTGGGCAGTTCTTC
. TRBD2 TRBJ2-7 TRBV3-1/TRBV3-2 CASSQVASGTYEQYF TGTGCCAGCAGCCAAGTGGCTAGCGGAACCTACGAGCAGTACTTC
. . TRBJ2-4 TRBV7-2 CASSLVSNIQYF TGTGCCAGCAGCTTAGTTAGTAACATTCAGTACTTC
. . TRBJ2-5 TRBV9 CASSAGSGGPQETQYF TGTGCCAGCAGCGCAGGTTCGGGGGGCCCCCAAGAGACCCAGTACTTC
. TRBD2 TRBJ2-5 TRBV11-2 CASSRGTSGGPWETQYF TGTGCCAGCAGCCGGGGGACTAGCGGGGGGCCGTGGGAGACCCAGTACTTC
. . TRBJ1-4 TRBV6-5 CASTNRVTNEKLFF TGTGCCAGCACCAACCGGGTTACTAATGAAAAACTGTTTTTT
. . TRBJ1-4 TRBV9 CASSVWGDPSEKLFF TGTGCCAGCAGCGTATGGGGGGATCCGAGTGAAAAACTGTTTTTT
. . TRBJ2-2 TRBV12-3/TRBV12-4 CASSRGIGELFF TGTGCCAGCAGCCGGGGAATCGGGGAGCTGTTTTTT
. TRBD2 TRBJ2-7 TRBV11-1 CASSLGTSGSFYEQYF TGTGCCAGCAGCTTAGGGACTAGCGGGAGTTTCTACGAGCAGTACTTC
once . TRBJ2-3 TRBV2 CASSEGGGQYF TGTGCCAGCAGTGAAGGGGGGGGCCAGTATTTT
. TRBD1 TRBJ2-1 TRBV10-1 CASSDSPGQGPNNEQFF TGCGCCAGCAGTGATTCCCCCGGACAGGGGCCTAACAATGAGCAGTTCTTC
. . TRBJ1-2 TRBV27 CASRSLEGGNGLGYGYTF TGTGCCAGCAGGTCCCTGGAGGGGGGGAATGGGTTAGGGTATGGCTACACCTTC
. TRBD1 TRBJ1-2 TRBV19 CASSPRTGPNYGYTF TGTGCCAGTAGTCCCCGGACAGGCCCTAACTATGGCTACACCTTC
once TRBD1 TRBJ1-2 TRBV28 CATFRTGVGGYTF TGTGCCACTTTCCGGACAGGGGTGGGTGGCTACACCTTC
. TRBD2 TRBJ2-3 TRBV9 CARSVWGGGASTDTQYF TGTGCCCGCAGCGTATGGGGCGGGGGGGCGAGCACAGATACGCAGTATTTT
. TRBD2 TRBJ2-7 TRBV6-1 CASSESSGMTRGEQYF TGTGCCAGCAGTGAAAGTAGCGGGATGACGCGGGGGGAGCAGTACTTC